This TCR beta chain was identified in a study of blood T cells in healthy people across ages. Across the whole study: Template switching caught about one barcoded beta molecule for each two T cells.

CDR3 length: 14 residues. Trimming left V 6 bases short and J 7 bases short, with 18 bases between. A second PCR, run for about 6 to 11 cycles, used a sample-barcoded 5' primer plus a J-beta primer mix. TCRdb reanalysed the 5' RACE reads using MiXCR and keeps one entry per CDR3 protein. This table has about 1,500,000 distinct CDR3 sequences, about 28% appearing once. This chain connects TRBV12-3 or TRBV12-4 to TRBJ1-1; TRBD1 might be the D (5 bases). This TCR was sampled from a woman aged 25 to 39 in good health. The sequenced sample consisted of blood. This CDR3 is CASRPDTFSHEAFF. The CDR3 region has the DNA TGTGCCAGCAGGCCGGACACATTCAGTCATGAAGCTTTCTTT.